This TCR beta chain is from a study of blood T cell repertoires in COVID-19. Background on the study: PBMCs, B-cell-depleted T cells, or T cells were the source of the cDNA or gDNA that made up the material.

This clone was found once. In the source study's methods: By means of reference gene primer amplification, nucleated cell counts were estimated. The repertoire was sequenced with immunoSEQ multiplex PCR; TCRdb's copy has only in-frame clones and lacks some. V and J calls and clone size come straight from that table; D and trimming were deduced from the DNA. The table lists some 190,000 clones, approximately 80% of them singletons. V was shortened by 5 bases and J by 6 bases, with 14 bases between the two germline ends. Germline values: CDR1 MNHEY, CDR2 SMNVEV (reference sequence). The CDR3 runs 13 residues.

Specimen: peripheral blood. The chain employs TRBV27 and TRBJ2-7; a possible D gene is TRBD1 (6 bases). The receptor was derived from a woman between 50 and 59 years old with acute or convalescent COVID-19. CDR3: CASSRQGRSEQYF. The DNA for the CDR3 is TGTGCCAGCAGTCGTCAGGGGCGAAGCGAGCAGTACTTC.